This T cell receptor (beta chain) was sequenced for a study of T cells after yellow fever vaccination. TCRdb re-called the 5' RACE reads with MiXCR, one entry per CDR3 protein. The sample records some 300,000 distinct CDR3 sequences, around 4% being singletons. The sample holds many counts of this clonotype. Germline V gives CDR1 MDHEN, CDR2 SYDVKM. The CDR3 is 16 amino acids. V lost 3 bases and J lost 4; bases outside the gene matches: 5. The sequenced sample was PBMCs, obtained on the day of the yellow fever booster vaccination. The origin of this receptor is a man aged 18 to 29 who received the YFV17D yellow fever vaccine. The chain carries TRBV28 and TRBJ2-2, with 10 bases aligning to TRBD1. The CDR3 bases are TGTGCCAGCAGTTTGCCGGGACAGGGGTTCACCGGGGAGCTGTTTTTT. It codes for CASSLPGQGFTGELFF.